This T cell receptor beta chain was captured by sequencing in a study of human T cells and chemical hapten exposure. The time point here: patch test 2, 6 weeks after DPC sensitization. Treatment indicated: therapeutic diphenylcyclopropenone sensitization with weekly scalp DPC. The library labeled individual cDNA molecules by adding unique molecular identifiers to them. Using its own MiXCR run on the RACE reads, TCRdb lists one record per CDR3 protein. The table shows approximately 82,000 distinct CDR3 sequences, with 6.5% to 8% occurring only once. This clonotype was seen a few times. Antigen: not known. Regarding the study as a whole: PT1 expanded TCR numbers tracked positively with patch test score.

The input for sequencing was whole blood, taken in connection with sensitization to the hapten diphenylcyclopropenone (DPC). This sequence originates from a woman aged 25 to 45 with alopecia areata. Some clones in this sample may be carry-over from other donors' samples.

CDR3 residues: CASSWGTGLGEKLFF. The CDR3 coding sequence is TGCGCCAGCAGCTGGGGTACAGGGTTGGGTGAAAAACTGTTTTTT. The chain carries TRBV5-1 and TRBJ1-4, with a tentative D call TRBD1 (6 bases). CDR1 SGHRS and CDR2 YFSETQ come from the germline V gene. The CDR3 sequence is 15 residues long. Trimming removed 3 bases at V and 7 bases at J, with 16 bases between.